This TCR beta chain was recorded in a study of cytomegalovirus exposure and HLA in healthy donors. Study details: Drawn from HLA-typed donors, around 85 million unique TCRs were held in an early data release. General study results and limits: At a 0.05 false discovery rate, a later analysis found some 18,000 TCR beta sequences to be associated with HLA alleles. Later analysis suggested links between common viral pathogens and several top significant clusters.

Germline V gives CDR1 SGHTA, CDR2 FQGNSA. The CDR3 consists of 14 residues. The V gene lost 1 base and the J gene lost 2 bases, with 7 bases spanning the gap. The PCR was carried out with 60 Vbeta primers and 13 Jbeta primers. As processed by the authors: As a later analysis found, there were 70 million to 80 million unique TCR beta chains, of which roughly 11 million were shared. The repertoire was sequenced with immunoSEQ multiplex PCR; TCRdb's copy has only in-frame clones and lacks some. V and J calls and clone size are given by that table; D and trimming were obtained from the DNA. The profile shows fewer than 150,000 clones, 65% to 80% of them singletons. On this clone: Its antigen is undetermined.

The sample was PBMCs. The chain carries TRBV7-2 and TRBJ2-3, with no clear D. This clonotype was obtained from a human donor in good health. In DNA, the CDR3 is TGTGCCAGCAGCTTAGGCGTCTTCACAGATACGCAGTATTTT. It codes for CASSLGVFTDTQYF.